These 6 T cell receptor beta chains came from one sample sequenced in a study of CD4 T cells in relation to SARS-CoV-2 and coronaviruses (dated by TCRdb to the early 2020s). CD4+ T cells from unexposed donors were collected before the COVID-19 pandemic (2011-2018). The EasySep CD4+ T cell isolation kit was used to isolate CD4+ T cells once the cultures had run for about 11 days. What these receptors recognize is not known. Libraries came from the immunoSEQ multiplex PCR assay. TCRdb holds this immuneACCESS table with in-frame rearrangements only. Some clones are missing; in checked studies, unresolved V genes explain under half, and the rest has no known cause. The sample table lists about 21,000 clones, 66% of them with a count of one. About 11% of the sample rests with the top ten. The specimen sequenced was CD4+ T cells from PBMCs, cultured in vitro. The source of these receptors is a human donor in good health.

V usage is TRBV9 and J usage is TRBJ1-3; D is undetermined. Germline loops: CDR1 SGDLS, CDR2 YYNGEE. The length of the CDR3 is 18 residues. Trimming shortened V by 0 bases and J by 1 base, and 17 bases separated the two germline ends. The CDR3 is CASSVDLGDGRSGNTIYF. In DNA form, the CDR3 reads TGTGCCAGCAGCGTAGATCTGGGCGACGGCCGATCTGGAAACACCATATATTTT.

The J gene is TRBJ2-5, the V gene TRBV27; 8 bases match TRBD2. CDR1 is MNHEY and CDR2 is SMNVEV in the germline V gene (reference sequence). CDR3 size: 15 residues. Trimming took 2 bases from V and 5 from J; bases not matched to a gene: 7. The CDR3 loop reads CASSLRRGGGETQYF. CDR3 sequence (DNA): TGTGCCAGCAGTTTAAGACGGGGGGGCGGGGAGACCCAGTACTTC.

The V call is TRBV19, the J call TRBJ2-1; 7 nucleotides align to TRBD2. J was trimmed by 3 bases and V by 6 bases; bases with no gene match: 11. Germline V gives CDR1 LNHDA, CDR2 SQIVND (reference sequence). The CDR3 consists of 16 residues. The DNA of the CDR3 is TGTGCCAGTAGCATACAAAGCGGGAACGGCTACAATGAGCAGTTCTTC. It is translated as CASSIQSGNGYNEQFF.

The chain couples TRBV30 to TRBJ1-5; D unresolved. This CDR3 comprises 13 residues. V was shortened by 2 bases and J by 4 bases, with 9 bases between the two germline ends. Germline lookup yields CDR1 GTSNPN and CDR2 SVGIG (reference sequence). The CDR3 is CAWSTASNQPQHF. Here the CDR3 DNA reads TGTGCCTGGAGTACAGCTAGTAATCAGCCCCAGCATTTT.

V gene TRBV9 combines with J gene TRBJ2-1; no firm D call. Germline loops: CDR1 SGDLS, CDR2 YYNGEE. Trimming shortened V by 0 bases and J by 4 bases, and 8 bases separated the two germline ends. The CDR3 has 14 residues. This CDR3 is CASSVGGRYNEQFF. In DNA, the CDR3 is TGTGCCAGCAGCGTAGGCGGACGTTACAATGAGCAGTTCTTC.

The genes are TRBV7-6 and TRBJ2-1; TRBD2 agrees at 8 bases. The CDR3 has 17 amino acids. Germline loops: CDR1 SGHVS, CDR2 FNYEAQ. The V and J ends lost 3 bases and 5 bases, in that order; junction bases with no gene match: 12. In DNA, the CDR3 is TGTGCCAGCAGCTTTCCGTATGGTACTAGCGGCAACAATGAGCAGTTCTTC. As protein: CASSFPYGTSGNNEQFF.